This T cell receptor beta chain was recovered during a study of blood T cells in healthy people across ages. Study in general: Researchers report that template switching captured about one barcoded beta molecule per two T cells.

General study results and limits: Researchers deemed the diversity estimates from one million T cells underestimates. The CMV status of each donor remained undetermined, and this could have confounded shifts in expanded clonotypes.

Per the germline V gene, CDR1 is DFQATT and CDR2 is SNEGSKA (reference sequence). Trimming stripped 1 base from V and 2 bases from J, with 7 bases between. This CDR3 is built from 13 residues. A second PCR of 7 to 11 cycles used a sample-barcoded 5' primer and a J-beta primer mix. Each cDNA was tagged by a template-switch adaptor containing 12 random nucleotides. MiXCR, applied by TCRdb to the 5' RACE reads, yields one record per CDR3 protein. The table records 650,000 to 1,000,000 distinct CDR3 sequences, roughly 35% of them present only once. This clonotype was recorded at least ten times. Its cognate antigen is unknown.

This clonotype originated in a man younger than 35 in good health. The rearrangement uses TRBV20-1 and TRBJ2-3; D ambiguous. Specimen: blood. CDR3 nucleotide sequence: TGCAGTGCTAGAGGAGACAACACAGATACGCAGTATTTT. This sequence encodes CSARGDNTDTQYF.